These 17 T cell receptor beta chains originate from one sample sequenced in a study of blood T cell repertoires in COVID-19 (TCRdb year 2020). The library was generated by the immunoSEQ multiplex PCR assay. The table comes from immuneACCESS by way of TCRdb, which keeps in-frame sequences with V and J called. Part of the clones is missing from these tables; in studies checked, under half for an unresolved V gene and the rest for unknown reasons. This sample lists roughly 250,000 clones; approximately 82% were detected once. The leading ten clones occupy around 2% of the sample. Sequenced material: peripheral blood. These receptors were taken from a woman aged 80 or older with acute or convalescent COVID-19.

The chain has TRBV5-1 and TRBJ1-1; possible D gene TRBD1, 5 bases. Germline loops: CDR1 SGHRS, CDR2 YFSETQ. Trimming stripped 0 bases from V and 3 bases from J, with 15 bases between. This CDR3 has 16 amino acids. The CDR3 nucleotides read TGCGCCAGCAGCTTGGGGCCAGGCACGGGGGACACTGAAGCTTTCTTT. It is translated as CASSLGPGTGDTEAFF.

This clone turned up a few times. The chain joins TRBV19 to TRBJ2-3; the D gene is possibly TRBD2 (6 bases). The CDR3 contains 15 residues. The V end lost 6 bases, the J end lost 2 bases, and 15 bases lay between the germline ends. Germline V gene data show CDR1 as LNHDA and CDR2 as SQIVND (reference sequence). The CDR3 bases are TGTGCCAGTAGCGACTATGGCGGGACCACAGATACGCAGTATTTT. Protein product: CASSDYGGTTDTQYF.

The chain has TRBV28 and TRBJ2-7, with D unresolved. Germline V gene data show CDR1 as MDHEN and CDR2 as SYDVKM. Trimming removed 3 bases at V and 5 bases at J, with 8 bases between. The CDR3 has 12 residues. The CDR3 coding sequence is TGTGCCAGCAGTTTTTGGGCCCACGAGCAGTACTTC. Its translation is CASSFWAHEQYF.

In nucleotides, the CDR3 is TGTGCCAGCAGCCTTCGCGGGGCCAGAGGGGAGACCCAGTACTTC. Translating gives CASSLRGARGETQYF. This chain uses TRBV3-1 (or the pseudogene TRBV3-2) with TRBJ2-5; maybe TRBD2 (6 bases). This CDR3 has 15 amino acids. The germline V gene has CDR1 LGHDT and CDR2 YNNKEL (reference sequence). V was shortened by 4 bases and J by 5 bases, with 17 bases between the two germline ends.

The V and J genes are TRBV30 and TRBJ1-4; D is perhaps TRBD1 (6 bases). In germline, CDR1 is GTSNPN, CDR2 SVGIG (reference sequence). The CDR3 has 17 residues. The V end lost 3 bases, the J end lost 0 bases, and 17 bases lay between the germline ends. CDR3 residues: CAWSGPRDKATNEKLFF. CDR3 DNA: TGTGCCTGGAGCGGACCCCGGGACAAAGCAACTAATGAAAAACTGTTTTTT. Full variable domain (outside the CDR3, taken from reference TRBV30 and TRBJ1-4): SQTIHQWPATLVQPVGSPLSLECTVEGTSNPNLYWYRQAAGRGLQLLFYSVGIGQISSEVPQNLSASRPQDRQFILSSKKLLLSDSGFYLCAWSGPRDKATNEKLFFGSGTQLSVL.

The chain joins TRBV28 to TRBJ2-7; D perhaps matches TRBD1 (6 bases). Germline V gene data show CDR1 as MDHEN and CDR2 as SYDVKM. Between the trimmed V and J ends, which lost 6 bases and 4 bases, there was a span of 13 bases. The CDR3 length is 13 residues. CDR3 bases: TGTGCCAGCAGGTATTCAGGGGTGTACGAGCAGTACTTC. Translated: CASRYSGVYEQYF.

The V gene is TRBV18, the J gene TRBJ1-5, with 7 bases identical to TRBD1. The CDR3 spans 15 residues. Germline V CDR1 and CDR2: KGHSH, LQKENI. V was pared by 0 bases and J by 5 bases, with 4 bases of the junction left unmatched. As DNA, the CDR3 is TGTGCCAGCTCACCACCGGGACAGCCTTATCAGCCCCAGCATTTT. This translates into CASSPPGQPYQPQHF.

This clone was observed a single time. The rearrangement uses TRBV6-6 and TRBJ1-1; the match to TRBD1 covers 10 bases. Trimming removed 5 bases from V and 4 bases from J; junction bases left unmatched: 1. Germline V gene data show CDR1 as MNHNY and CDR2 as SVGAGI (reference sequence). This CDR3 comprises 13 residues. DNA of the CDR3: TGTGCCAGCAGTGGACAGGGGGTCACTGAAGCTTTCTTT. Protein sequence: CASSGQGVTEAFF.

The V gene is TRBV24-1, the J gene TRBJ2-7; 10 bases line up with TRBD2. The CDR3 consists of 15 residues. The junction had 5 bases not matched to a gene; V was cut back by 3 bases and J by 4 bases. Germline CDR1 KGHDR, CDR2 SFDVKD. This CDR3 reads CATSDGLAGGYEQYF. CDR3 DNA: TGTGCCACCAGTGATGGGTTAGCGGGAGGTTACGAGCAGTACTTC.

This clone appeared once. The CDR3 is CASRRQGVDNSPLHF. CDR3 coding DNA: TGTGCCAGCAGGAGACAGGGTGTGGATAATTCACCCCTCCACTTT. The chain recombines TRBV2 with TRBJ1-6; 7 bases map to TRBD1. V was clipped by 6 bases and J by 5 bases; unmatched bases: 7. CDR3 length: 15 amino acids. The germline V gene encodes CDR1 SNHLY and CDR2 FYNNEI.

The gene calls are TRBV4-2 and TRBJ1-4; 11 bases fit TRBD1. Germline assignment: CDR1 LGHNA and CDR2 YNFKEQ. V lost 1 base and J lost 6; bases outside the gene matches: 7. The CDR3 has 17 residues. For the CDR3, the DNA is TGTGCCAGCAGCCAAGTCGGACAGGGGGCGAAGGATGAAAAACTGTTTTTT. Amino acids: CASSQVGQGAKDEKLFF.

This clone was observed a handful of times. DNA of the CDR3: TGTGCCAGCAGTTTATTAGCGGGAGGGCCTGGCGAGCAGTACTTC. Its protein is CASSLLAGGPGEQYF. The chain joins TRBV28 to TRBJ2-7; 11 positions agree with TRBD2. The CDR3 is 15 amino acids. CDR1 is MDHEN and CDR2 is SYDVKM in the germline V gene. V gave up 1 base and J gave up 6 bases; unmatched junction bases: 5.

Here the CDR3 DNA reads TGTGCCAGCAGCTTGCGGGTAGAGACCCAGTACTTC. Translated, it gives CASSLRVETQYF. V is TRBV5-8 and J is TRBJ2-5; D gene unclear. This CDR3 spans 12 amino acids. Germline V gene data show CDR1 as SGHTS and CDR2 as YDEGEE. The ends were cut back, 1 base at V and 4 bases at J, with 5 bases in the middle. The full variable domain, its missing parts supplied by reference TRBV5-8 and TRBJ2-5, is EAGVTQSPTHLIKTRGQQATLRCSPISGHTSVYWYQQALGLGLQFLLWYDEGEERNRGNFPPRFSGRQFPNYSSELNVNALELEDSALYLCASSLRVETQYFGPGTRLLVL.

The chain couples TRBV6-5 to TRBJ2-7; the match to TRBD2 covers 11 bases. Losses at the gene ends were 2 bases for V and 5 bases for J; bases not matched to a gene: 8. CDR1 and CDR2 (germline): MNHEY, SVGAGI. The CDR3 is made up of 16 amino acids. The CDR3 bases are TGTGCCAGCAGTTACGGGCTTAGCGGGGGGGCCCACGAGCAGTACTTC. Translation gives CASSYGLSGGAHEQYF.

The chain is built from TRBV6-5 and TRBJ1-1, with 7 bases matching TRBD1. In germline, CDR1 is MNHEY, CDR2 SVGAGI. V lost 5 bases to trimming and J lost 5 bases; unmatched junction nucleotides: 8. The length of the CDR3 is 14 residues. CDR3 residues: CASSLRQGTTEAFF. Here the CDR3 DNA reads TGTGCCAGCAGTCTACGACAGGGTACAACTGAAGCTTTCTTT.

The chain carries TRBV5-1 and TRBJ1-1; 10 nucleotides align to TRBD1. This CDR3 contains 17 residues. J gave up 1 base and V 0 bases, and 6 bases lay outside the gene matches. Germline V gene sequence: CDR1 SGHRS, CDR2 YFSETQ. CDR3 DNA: TGCGCCAGCAGCTTGGCCGGGACAGGGGCCCCGAACACTGAAGCTTTCTTT. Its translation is CASSLAGTGAPNTEAFF.

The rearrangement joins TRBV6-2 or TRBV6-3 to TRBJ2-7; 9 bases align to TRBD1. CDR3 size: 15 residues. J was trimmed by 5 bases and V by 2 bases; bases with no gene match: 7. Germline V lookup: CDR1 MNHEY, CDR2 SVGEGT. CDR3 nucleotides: TGTGCCAGCAGTTACGGTGGGACAGGGAAAGACGAGCAGTACTTC. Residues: CASSYGGTGKDEQYF.